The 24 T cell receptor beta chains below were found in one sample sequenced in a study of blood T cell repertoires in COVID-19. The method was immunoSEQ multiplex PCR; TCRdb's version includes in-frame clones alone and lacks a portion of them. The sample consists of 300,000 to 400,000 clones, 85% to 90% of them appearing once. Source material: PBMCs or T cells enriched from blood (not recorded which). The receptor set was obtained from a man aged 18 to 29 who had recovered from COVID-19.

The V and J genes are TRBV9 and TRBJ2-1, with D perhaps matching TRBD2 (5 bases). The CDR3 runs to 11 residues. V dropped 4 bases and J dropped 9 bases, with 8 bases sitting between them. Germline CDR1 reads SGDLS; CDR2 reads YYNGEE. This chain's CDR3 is CASSNGGEQFF. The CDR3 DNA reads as TGTGCCAGCAGCAACGGAGGTGAGCAGTTCTTC.

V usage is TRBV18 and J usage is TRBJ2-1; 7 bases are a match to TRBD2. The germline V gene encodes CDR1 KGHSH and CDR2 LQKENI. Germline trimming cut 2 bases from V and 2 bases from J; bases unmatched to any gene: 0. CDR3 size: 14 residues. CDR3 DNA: TGTGCCAGCTCACCAGGACTAGCCTACAATGAGCAGTTCTTC. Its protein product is CASSPGLAYNEQFF.

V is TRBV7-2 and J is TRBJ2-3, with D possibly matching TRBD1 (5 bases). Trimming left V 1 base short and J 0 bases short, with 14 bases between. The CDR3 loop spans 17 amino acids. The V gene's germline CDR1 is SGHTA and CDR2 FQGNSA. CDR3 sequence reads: CASSLVVGEPSTDTQYF. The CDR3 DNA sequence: TGTGCCAGCAGCTTAGTGGTAGGGGAACCTAGCACAGATACGCAGTATTTT.

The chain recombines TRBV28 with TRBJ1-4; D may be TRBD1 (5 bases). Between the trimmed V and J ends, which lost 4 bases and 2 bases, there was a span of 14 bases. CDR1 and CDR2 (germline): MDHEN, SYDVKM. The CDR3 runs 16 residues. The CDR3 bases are TGTGCCAGCAGTTCCCCCCGGGGGGTTACTAATGAAAAACTGTTTTTT. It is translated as CASSSPRGVTNEKLFF.

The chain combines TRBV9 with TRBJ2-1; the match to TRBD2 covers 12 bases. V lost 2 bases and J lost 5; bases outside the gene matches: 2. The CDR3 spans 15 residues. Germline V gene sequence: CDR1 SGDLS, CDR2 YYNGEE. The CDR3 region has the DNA TGTGCCAGCAGCGTTCGGACTAGCGGGGACAATGAGCAGTTCTTC. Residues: CASSVRTSGDNEQFF.

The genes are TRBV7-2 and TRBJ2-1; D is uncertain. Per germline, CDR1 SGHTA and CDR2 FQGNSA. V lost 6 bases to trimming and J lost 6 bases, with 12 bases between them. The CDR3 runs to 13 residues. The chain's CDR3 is CASSSEPSNEQFF. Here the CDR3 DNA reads TGTGCCAGCAGTTCCGAGCCATCCAATGAGCAGTTCTTC.

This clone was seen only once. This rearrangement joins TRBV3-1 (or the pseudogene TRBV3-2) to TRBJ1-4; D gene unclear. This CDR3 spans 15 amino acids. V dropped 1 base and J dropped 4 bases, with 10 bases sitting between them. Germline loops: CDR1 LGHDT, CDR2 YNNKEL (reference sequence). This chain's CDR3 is CASSQGGGFNEKLFF. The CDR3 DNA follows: TGTGCCAGCAGCCAAGGGGGAGGGTTTAATGAAAAACTGTTTTTT.

The CDR3 protein is CASSLAFGTSGEQYF. In DNA, the CDR3 is TGCGCCAGCAGCTTGGCCTTTGGCACCTCGGGAGAGCAGTACTTC. The V gene is TRBV5-1, the J gene TRBJ2-7; TRBD2 is a possible D gene (5 bases). This CDR3 is 15 amino acids long. The germline CDR1 and CDR2 sequences are SGHRS and YFSETQ. V was pared by 0 bases and J by 7 bases, with 17 bases between. Full variable domain (remainder filled in from reference TRBV5-1 and TRBJ2-7): KAGVTQTPRYLIKTRGQQVTLSCSPISGHRSVSWYQQTPGQGLQFLFEYFSETQRNKGNFPGRFSGRQFSNSRSEMNVSTLELGDSALYLCASSLAFGTSGEQYFGPGTRLTVT.

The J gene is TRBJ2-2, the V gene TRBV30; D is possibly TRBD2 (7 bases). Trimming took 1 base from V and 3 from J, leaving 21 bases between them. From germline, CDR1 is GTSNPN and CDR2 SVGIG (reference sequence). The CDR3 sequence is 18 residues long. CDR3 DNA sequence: TGTGCCTGGAGTGCCCTAGATCGAGGGGAGGGGGACACCGGGGAGCTGTTTTTT. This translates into CAWSALDRGEGDTGELFF.

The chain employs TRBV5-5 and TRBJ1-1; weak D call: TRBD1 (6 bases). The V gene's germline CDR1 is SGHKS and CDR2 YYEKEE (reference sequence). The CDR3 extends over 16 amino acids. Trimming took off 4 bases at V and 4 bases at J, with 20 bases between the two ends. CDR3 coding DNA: TGTGCCAGCAGCCCACTACCTCCCGGGGGGCCCACTGAAGCTTTCTTT. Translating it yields CASSPLPPGGPTEAFF.

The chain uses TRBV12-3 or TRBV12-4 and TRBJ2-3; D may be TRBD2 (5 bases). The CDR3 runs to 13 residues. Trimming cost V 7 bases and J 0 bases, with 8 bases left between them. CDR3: CASKRRSTDTQYF. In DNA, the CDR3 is TGTGCCAGCAAGCGGAGGAGCACAGATACGCAGTATTTT.

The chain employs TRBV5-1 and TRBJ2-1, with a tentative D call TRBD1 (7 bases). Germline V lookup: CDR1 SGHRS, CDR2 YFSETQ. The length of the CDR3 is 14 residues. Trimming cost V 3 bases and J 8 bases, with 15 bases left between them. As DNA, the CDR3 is TGCGCCAGCAGCTCTGCCGGAGGGGGCGATGAGCAGTTCTTC. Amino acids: CASSSAGGGDEQFF.

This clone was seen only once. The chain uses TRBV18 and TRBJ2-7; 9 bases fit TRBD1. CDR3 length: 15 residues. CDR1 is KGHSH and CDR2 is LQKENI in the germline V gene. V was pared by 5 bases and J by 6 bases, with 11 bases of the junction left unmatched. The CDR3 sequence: CASSKGGSDRGEQYF. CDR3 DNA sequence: TGTGCCAGCTCAAAGGGAGGGTCGGACAGGGGCGAGCAGTACTTC.

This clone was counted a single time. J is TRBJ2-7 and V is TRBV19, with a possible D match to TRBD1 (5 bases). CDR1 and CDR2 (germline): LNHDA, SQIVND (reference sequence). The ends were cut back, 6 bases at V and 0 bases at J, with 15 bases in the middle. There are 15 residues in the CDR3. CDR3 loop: CASSATGGSSYEQYF. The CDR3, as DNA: TGTGCCAGTAGCGCAACAGGTGGTAGCTCCTACGAGCAGTACTTC.

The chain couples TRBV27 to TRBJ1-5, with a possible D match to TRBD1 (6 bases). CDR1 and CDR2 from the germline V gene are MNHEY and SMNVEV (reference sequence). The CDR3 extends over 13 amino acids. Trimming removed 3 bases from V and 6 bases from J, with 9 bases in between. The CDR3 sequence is CASSLTGAQPQHF. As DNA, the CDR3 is TGTGCCAGCAGTTTGACAGGCGCTCAGCCCCAGCATTTT.

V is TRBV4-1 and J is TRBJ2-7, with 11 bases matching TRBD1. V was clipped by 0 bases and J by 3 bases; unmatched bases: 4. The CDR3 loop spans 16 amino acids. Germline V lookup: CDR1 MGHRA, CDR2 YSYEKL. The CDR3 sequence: CASSQDPGQGGYEQYF. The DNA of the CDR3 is TGCGCCAGCAGCCAAGATCCGGGACAGGGGGGCTACGAGCAGTACTTC.

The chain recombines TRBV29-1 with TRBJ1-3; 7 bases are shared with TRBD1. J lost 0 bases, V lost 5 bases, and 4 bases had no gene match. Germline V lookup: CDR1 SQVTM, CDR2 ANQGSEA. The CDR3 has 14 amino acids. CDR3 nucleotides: TGCAGCGTTAGAAGGACAGGCTCTGGAAACACCATATATTTT. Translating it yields CSVRRTGSGNTIYF.

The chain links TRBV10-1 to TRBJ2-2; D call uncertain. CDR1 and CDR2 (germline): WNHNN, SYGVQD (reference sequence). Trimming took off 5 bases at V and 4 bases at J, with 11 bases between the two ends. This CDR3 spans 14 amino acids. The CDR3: CASSLNSPTGELFF. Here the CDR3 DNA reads TGCGCCAGCAGTCTTAACAGCCCCACCGGGGAGCTGTTTTTT.

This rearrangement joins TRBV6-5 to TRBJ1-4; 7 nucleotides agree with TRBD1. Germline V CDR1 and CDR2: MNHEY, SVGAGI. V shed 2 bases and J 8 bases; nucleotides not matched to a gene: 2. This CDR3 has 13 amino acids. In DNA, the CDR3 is TGTGCCAGCAGTTACGGGACAGACGAAAAACTGTTTTTT. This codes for CASSYGTDEKLFF.

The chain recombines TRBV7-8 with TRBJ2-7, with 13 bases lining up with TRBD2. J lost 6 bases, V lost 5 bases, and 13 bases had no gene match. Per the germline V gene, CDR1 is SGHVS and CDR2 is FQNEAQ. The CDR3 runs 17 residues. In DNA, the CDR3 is TGTGCCAGCAGCCTAGGACTAGCGGGAGACTTGCCCCCCGAGCAGTACTTC. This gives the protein CASSLGLAGDLPPEQYF.

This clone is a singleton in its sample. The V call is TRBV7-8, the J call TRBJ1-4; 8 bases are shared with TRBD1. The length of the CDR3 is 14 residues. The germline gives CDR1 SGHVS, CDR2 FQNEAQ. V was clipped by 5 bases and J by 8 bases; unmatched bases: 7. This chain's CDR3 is CASSLDRGTEKLFF. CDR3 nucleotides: TGTGCCAGCAGCCTCGACAGGGGAACCGAAAAACTGTTTTTT.

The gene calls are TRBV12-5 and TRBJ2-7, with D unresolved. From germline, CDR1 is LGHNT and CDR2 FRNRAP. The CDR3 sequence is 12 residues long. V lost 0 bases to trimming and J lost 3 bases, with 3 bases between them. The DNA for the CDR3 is TGTGCTAGTGGTTTGGTCGTCTACGAGCAGTACTTC. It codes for CASGLVVYEQYF.

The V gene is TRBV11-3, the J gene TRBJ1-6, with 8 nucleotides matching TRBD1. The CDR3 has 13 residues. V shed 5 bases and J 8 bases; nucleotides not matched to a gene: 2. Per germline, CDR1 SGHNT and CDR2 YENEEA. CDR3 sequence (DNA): TGTGCCAGCAGCCGGGACAGGTATTCACCCCTCCACTTT. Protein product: CASSRDRYSPLHF.

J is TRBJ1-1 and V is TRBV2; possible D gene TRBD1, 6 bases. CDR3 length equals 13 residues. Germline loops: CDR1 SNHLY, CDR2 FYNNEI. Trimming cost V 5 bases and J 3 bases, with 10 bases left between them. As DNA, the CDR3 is TGTGCCAGCAGTTACAGGGCGGACACTGAAGCTTTCTTT. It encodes CASSYRADTEAFF.